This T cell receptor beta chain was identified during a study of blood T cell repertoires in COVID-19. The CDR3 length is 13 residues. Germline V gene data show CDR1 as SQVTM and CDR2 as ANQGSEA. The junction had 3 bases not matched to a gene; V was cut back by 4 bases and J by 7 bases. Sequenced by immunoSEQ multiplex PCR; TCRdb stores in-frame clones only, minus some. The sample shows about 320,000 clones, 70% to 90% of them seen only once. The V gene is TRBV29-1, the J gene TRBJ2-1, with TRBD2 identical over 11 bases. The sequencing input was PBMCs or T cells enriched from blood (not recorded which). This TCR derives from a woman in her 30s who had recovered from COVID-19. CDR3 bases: TGCAGCGTTGCTAGCGGGGGGAGGAATGAGCAGTTCTTC. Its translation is CSVASGGRNEQFF.